What follows describes a single TCR beta chain. The antigen is unknown. MiXCR, applied by TCRdb to the 5' RACE reads, yields one record per CDR3 protein. The sample has fewer than 45,000 distinct CDR3 sequences, nearly 7% seen once. This sample was taken from a study of spatial heterogeneity in lung cancer. Time point of the sample: sample taken at primary tumor resection. There were 72 donors, all of them untreated patients with early-stage non-small cell lung cancer. Researchers sequenced whole RNA taken from tumor, nontumor lung or frozen PBMC without sorting. Trimming took 4 bases from V and 9 from J, leaving 20 bases between them. The germline gives CDR1 SGHRS, CDR2 YFSETQ. The CDR3 consists of 15 residues. Study findings and constraints: At resection, ubiquitous expanded tumor TCRs appeared in blood more than at follow-up.

V is TRBV5-1 and J is TRBJ2-1; D might be TRBD2 (7 bases). Specimen: PBMCs, collected at surgery. This clonotype was sampled from a female donor with early-stage non-small cell lung cancer. CDR3: CASSRDPGGQSEQFF. CDR3 sequence (DNA): TGCGCCAGCAGCCGGGACCCGGGGGGCCAGAGTGAGCAGTTCTTC.